Listed below are T cell receptor beta chains from one sample, sequenced in a study of Graves' ophthalmopathy and Graves' hyperthyroidism. TCRdb independently ran MiXCR on the multiplex PCR reads; one entry per CDR3 protein. The table records about 1.2 million distinct CDR3 sequences, about 38% of them present only once. Sequenced material: peripheral blood or thyroid tissue (not recorded which). The receptor set was obtained from an adult man with Graves' hyperthyroidism. The CDR3 runs from the conserved cysteine through the conserved F or W. Fields, in order: J gene, V gene, clone size, D gene, CDR3 protein, CDR3 DNA. The D gene is left open where the match is weak. The size field is filled for only some rows; it gives once, few, many or a size class.

TRBJ1-1 TRBV5-1 many - CASSLAWGSDTEAFF TGCGCCAGCAGCTTGGCGTGGGGTTCGGACACTGAAGCTTTCTTT
TRBJ1-1 TRBV6-1 few - CASSDRTRTEAFF TGTGCCAGCAGTGACAGGACTCGTACTGAAGCTTTCTTT
TRBJ1-2 TRBV4-3 many - CASSQEQFGGMDDGYTF TGCGCCAGCAGCCAAGAACAATTCGGGGGGATGGATGATGGCTACACCTTC
TRBJ1-1 TRBV7-9 - - CASSSAGSTEAFF TGTGCCAGCAGCTCGGCTGGGAGCACTGAAGCTTTCTTT
TRBJ2-2 TRBV12-3/TRBV12-4 few TRBD2 CASSKSGGNTGELFF TGTGCCAGCAGTAAAAGCGGGGGGAACACCGGGGAGCTGTTTTTT
TRBJ1-1 TRBV19 many - CASSRQTGRRFTEAFF TGTGCCAGTAGCCGCCAGACAGGAAGGAGATTCACTGAAGCTTTCTTT
TRBJ2-7 TRBV20-1 many - CSARDPGVDYEQYF TGCAGTGCTAGAGATCCAGGGGTTGACTACGAGCAGTACTTC
TRBJ1-5 TRBV12-3/TRBV12-4 - - CASRSGAVYEHF TGTGCCAGCAGGTCGGGGGCGGTCTACGAGCATTTT
TRBJ2-7 TRBV5-6 - - CASSSAKGHEQYF TGTGCCAGCAGCTCCGCCAAGGGACACGAGCAGTACTTC
TRBJ2-2 TRBV5-1 - TRBD1 CASSETGSGGELFF TGCGCCAGCAGCGAGACAGGGAGTGGAGGGGAGCTGTTTTTT
TRBJ2-7 TRBV29-1 many - CSVEGQGRYF TGCAGCGTTGAGGGTCAGGGAAGGTACTTC
TRBJ1-4 TRBV4-3 many - CASSQDLGATNEKLFF TGCGCCAGCAGCCAAGATTTGGGGGCAACTAATGAAAAACTGTTTTTT
TRBJ1-5 TRBV24-1 - - CATSDSTGSNQPQHF TGTGCCACCAGTGATTCCACAGGAAGCAATCAGCCCCAGCATTTT
TRBJ2-7 TRBV10-3 - TRBD2 CASSRTSGGRTYEQYF TGTGCCAGCAGTCGGACTAGCGGGGGGCGGACCTACGAGCAGTACTTC
TRBJ1-2 TRBV2 many TRBD1 CASSENSSTGRNYGYTF TGTGCCAGCAGTGAAAACTCCTCGACAGGGCGGAACTATGGCTACACCTTC
TRBJ2-7 TRBV10-3 - - CAISEPGRPYEQYF TGTGCCATCAGTGAGCCAGGTAGACCCTACGAGCAGTACTTC
TRBJ2-5 TRBV20-1 many - CSAAQETQYF TGCAGTGCCGCTCAAGAGACCCAGTACTTC
TRBJ1-4 TRBV2 many - CASRTDNEKLFF TGTGCCAGCCGGACAGATAATGAAAAACTGTTTTTT
TRBJ1-1 TRBV19 many - CASSIWGDTEAFF TGTGCCAGTAGTATTTGGGGAGACACTGAAGCTTTCTTT
TRBJ1-6 TRBV20-1 many - CSARRDYRSPLHF TGCAGTGCTAGACGCGACTACAGATCACCCCTCCACTTT
TRBJ2-5 TRBV5-6 many - CASSLVRLYQETQYF TGTGCCAGCAGCTTGGTTCGCCTGTACCAAGAGACCCAGTACTTC
TRBJ1-5 TRBV29-1 many - CSVRGGDSNQPQHF TGCAGCGTTCGGGGCGGGGATAGCAATCAGCCCCAGCATTTT
TRBJ2-7 TRBV4-2 many TRBD2 CASSQETSGRQYAQYF TGTGCCAGCAGCCAGGAGACTAGCGGGAGGCAGTACGCGCAGTACTTC
TRBJ2-7 TRBV29-1 many TRBD1 CSVVEGAITYEQYF TGCAGCGTTGTAGAGGGGGCGATCACCTACGAGCAGTACTTC
TRBJ1-5 TRBV4-1 - - CASSQGTGRLPQHF TGCGCCAGCAGCCAAGGAACGGGACGATTGCCCCAGCATTTT
TRBJ1-1 TRBV2 many - CASKGVDTEAFF TGTGCCAGCAAGGGGGTTGACACTGAAGCTTTCTTT
TRBJ1-5 TRBV3-1 many - CASSPGTRGLGSNQPQHF TGTGCCAGCAGCCCTGGAACGCGAGGGCTAGGGAGCAATCAGCCCCAGCATTTT
TRBJ1-5 TRBV24-1 - - CATSLAYSNQPQHF TGTGCCACCAGTTTGGCGTATAGCAATCAGCCCCAGCATTTT
TRBJ1-2 TRBV29-1 few TRBD1 CSVETGEGSGYTF TGCAGCGTTGAGACAGGGGAGGGAAGTGGCTACACCTTC
TRBJ2-7 TRBV6-5 - - CASSNGQSSYEQYF TGTGCCAGCAGCAACGGACAAAGCTCCTACGAGCAGTACTTC
TRBJ1-5 TRBV29-1 few - CSVVRINQPQHF TGCAGCGTTGTAAGGATCAATCAGCCCCAGCATTTT
TRBJ1-5 TRBV7-2 many - CASSLVMGSNQPQHF TGTGCCAGCAGCTTAGTCATGGGGAGCAATCAGCCCCAGCATTTT
TRBJ1-1 TRBV7-9 - TRBD1 CAIGTGGRTEAFF TGTGCCATAGGGACAGGGGGGAGAACTGAAGCTTTCTTT